There are a few counts of the clone carrying this TCR beta chain. One end of the junction varies from germline; a read error may be responsible. The length of the CDR3 is 11 residues. Germline V gives CDR1 MDHEN, CDR2 SYDVKM. The data were obtained in a study of beta chain features in type 1 diabetes. Sequenced material consisted of expressed TCRB transcripts (all of the isolated RNA was reverse transcribed). The assay was immunoSEQ multiplex PCR, and TCRdb's table has in-frame clones only and misses some. The table lists 350,000 to 400,000 clones, about 15% of them singletons. Source material: naive CD4+ T cells from blood. This TCR was recovered from a woman aged 18-35 years in good health. The chain joins TRBV28 to TRBJ1-2, with no clear D. The DNA for the CDR3 is TGTGCCAGCAGCCGAGGACTGAGCCCGGACTTC. Encoded protein: CASSRGLSPDF.